The entry that follows covers one T cell receptor beta chain sequence. Its specificity is not known. The source of the sample is a study of CD8 T cells in ankylosing spondylitis. Points from the study as a whole: What seemed typical of ankylosing spondylitis blood was a TCR beta motif built from roughly 8 highly homologous variants.

Molecular-barcoded quantitative 5'-RACE produced these TCR beta libraries. TCRdb recomputed calls from the 5' RACE reads with MiXCR, one row per CDR3 protein. The table has some 800,000 distinct CDR3 sequences, roughly 12% seen once. CDR1 is MNHEY and CDR2 is SVGAGI in the germline V gene. This CDR3 comprises 17 residues. V was pared by 2 bases and J by 0 bases, with 11 bases between. The sequence derives from a male donor with ankylosing spondylitis. The chain has TRBV6-5 and TRBJ1-6; D not certain. Sequenced input: blood, either unsorted or a sorted T cell fraction (not recorded which). The DNA of the CDR3 is TGTGCCAGCAGTTACAGATTTCAGAGCTCCTATAATTCACCCCTCCACTTT. Encoded protein: CASSYRFQSSYNSPLHF.